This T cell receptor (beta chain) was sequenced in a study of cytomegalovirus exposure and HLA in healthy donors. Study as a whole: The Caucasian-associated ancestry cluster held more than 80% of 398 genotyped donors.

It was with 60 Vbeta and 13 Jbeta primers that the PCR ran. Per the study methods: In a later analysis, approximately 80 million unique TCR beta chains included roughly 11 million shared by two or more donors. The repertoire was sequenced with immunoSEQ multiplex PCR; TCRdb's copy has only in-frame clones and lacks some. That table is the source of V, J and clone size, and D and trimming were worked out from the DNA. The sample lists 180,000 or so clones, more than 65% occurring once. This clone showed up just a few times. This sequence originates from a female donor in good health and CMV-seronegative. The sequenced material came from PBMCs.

The CDR3 DNA reads as TGTGCCAGCAGCTTCATGCGAGGAAACTCCTACAATGAGCAGTTCTTC. Its protein product is CASSFMRGNSYNEQFF. V and J are TRBV11-2 and TRBJ2-1; D is unclear. CDR3 length: 16 residues. The V end lost 3 bases, the J end lost 0 bases, and 12 bases lay between the germline ends. Germline V gene data show CDR1 as SGHAT and CDR2 as FQNNGV.